This is a list of T cell receptor beta chains from one sample in a study of blood T cell repertoires in COVID-19. The table came from immunoSEQ multiplex PCR; TCRdb's copy has only in-frame clones and leaves some out. Of about 430,000 clones listed, 85% to 90% are singletons. Sequenced: PBMCs or T cells enriched from blood (not recorded which). These receptors all stem from a young man who had recovered from COVID-19. Each CDR3 is given with its conserved first and last residue. D genes are given only for firm matches. Clone size is not always given. Where it is, it says once, few, many or a class for expanded clones.

abundance	v_gene	d_gene	j_gene	CDR3nt	CDR3aa
NA	TRBV28	NA	TRBJ2-3	TGTGCCAGCAGCCCCCAGCCCCTAGAGGATACGCAGTATTTT	CASSPQPLEDTQYF
once	TRBV5-1	TRBD1	TRBJ2-7	TGCGCCAGCAGCTTAAGGGACAGCACCTACGAGCAGTACTTC	CASSLRDSTYEQYF
few	TRBV28	NA	TRBJ2-3	TGTGCCAGCAGGCGGAGCACAGATACGCAGTATTTT	CASRRSTDTQYF
NA	TRBV7-2	NA	TRBJ2-1	TGTGCCAGCAGCTTAATTAGCAGCGACTACAATAATGAGCAGTTCTTC	CASSLISSDYNNEQFF
NA	TRBV28	TRBD1	TRBJ1-2	TGTGCCAGCAGTTTGTACGGACAGGGCGGCTATGGCTACACCTTC	CASSLYGQGGYGYTF
NA	TRBV28	NA	TRBJ2-4	TGTGCCAGCAGTTTACCCCCCCACTCCATTCAGTACTTC	CASSLPPHSIQYF
NA	TRBV9	NA	TRBJ2-2	TGTGCCAGCAGGGGGCCGAGGAGGGAGACGAACACCGGGGAGCTGTTTTTT	CASRGPRRETNTGELFF
NA	TRBV2	NA	TRBJ2-7	TGTGCCAGCGCCTTCCTTAGCGAGCAGTACTTC	CASAFLSEQYF
NA	TRBV29-1	NA	TRBJ1-1	TGCAGCGTTGTACGCCCACCCGGGGCTGAAGCTTTCTTT	CSVVRPPGAEAFF
NA	TRBV12-3/TRBV12-4	TRBD2	TRBJ2-7	TGTGCCAGCTCGACTAGCGGGACTTACGAGCAGTACTTC	CASSTSGTYEQYF
NA	TRBV9	NA	TRBJ2-1	TGTGCCAGCAGCGCGCCCGGGACTGCGTACAATGAGCAGTTCTTC	CASSAPGTAYNEQFF
NA	TRBV7-9	TRBD1	TRBJ1-2	TGTGCCAGCAGCCCCGGGGACAGAATGTATGGCTACACCTTC	CASSPGDRMYGYTF
NA	TRBV19	TRBD1	TRBJ2-2	TGTGCCAGTAGTCTAACACCGGGACAGGGGAATACCGGGGAGCTGTTTTTT	CASSLTPGQGNTGELFF
NA	TRBV25-1	NA	TRBJ1-2	TGTGCCAGCGCAGCGGCGGCTAACTATGGCTACACCTTC	CASAAAANYGYTF
NA	TRBV7-9	TRBD2	TRBJ2-7	TGTGCCAGCAGCCCAGAGTCTAGCGGGAGGCCTAGCTCCTACGAGCAGTACTTC	CASSPESSGRPSSYEQYF
NA	TRBV20-1	TRBD1	TRBJ2-2	TGCAGTGCTAGTGTCGGGACAGGGTATTCGAGCACCGGGGAGCTGTTTTTT	CSASVGTGYSSTGELFF
NA	TRBV28	TRBD1	TRBJ2-1	TGTGCCAGCAGAGGGGGCGCGGCTCTTAATGAGCAGTTCTTC	CASRGGAALNEQFF
NA	TRBV15	TRBD2	TRBJ2-1	TGTGCCACCAGCAGACTAGCGGGAGTAGGAAATGAGCAGTTCTTC	CATSRLAGVGNEQFF
NA	TRBV12-3/TRBV12-4	TRBD1	TRBJ1-1	TGTGCCAGCTCTGGACAGGGGCAGTCTTTCTTT	CASSGQGQSFF
NA	TRBV6-5	TRBD1	TRBJ1-2	TGTGCCAGCAGTTACTCAGGGGGCGCCGACTATGGCTACACCTTC	CASSYSGGADYGYTF
NA	TRBV19	TRBD1	TRBJ1-5	TGTGCCAGTAGTGGACAGGGGAGGTATCAGCCCCAGCATTTT	CASSGQGRYQPQHF
NA	TRBV20-1	NA	TRBJ2-2	TGCAGTGCTAGTATCTCGAACACCGGGGAGCTGTTTTTT	CSASISNTGELFF
NA	TRBV18	NA	TRBJ2-3	TGTGCCAGCTCACCACGATTAGAAATCACAGATACGCAGTATTTT	CASSPRLEITDTQYF
NA	TRBV10-3	NA	TRBJ1-3	TGTGCCATCAGTGGGACAGTGTACTCTGGAAACACCATATATTTT	CAISGTVYSGNTIYF
NA	TRBV27	TRBD2	TRBJ2-1	TGTGCCAGCAGCGTGCTAGCGGGAGGGCCAAATGAGCAGTTCTTC	CASSVLAGGPNEQFF
NA	TRBV12-5	TRBD1	TRBJ2-5	TGTGCTAGTGGTCCGGGACAGCTTCAAGAGACCCAGTACTTC	CASGPGQLQETQYF
NA	TRBV29-1	TRBD1	TRBJ1-2	TGCAGCGTCGATACCGGGACAGTCTATGGCTACACCTTC	CSVDTGTVYGYTF
NA	TRBV23-1	NA	TRBJ1-1	TGCGCCAGCAGTCAATCTTCGGGACAATCATACACTGAAGCTTTCTTT	CASSQSSGQSYTEAFF
once	TRBV7-9	NA	TRBJ1-1	TGTGCCAGCAGCCCCCGGGGGAACACTGAAGCTTTCTTT	CASSPRGNTEAFF
NA	TRBV24-1	TRBD2	TRBJ2-3	TGTGCCACCAGCCCTAGCGGGACTAGCACAGATACGCAGTATTTT	CATSPSGTSTDTQYF
NA	TRBV4-1	NA	TRBJ2-1	TGCGCCAGCAGCTCACTAGCTCGTGAGCAGTTCTTC	CASSSLAREQFF
few	TRBV28	NA	TRBJ1-2	TGTGCCAGCAGTTTTGGGGGCTTTTCTAACTATGGCTACACCTTC	CASSFGGFSNYGYTF
NA	TRBV28	TRBD1	TRBJ1-2	TGTGCCAGCAGTTCACCACAGGGGAACTATGGCTACACCTTC	CASSSPQGNYGYTF
NA	TRBV7-9	TRBD2	TRBJ2-1	TGTGCCAGCAGCTGGGAGGCGGGAGGGAGGCATGAGCAGTTCTTC	CASSWEAGGRHEQFF
NA	TRBV24-1	TRBD1	TRBJ1-5	TGTGCCACCAGTGCCGGGACAGGGGTCCCGGGGGAGCCCCAGCATTTT	CATSAGTGVPGEPQHF
once	TRBV13	NA	TRBJ2-1	TGTGCCAGCAGCCCAAGACTAAGAACCTACAATGAGCAGTTCTTC	CASSPRLRTYNEQFF
NA	TRBV19	TRBD1	TRBJ1-1	TGTGCCAGTATTCGGGGGAGGACAGGACCGACTGAAGCTTTCTTT	CASIRGRTGPTEAFF
NA	TRBV3-1/TRBV3-2	NA	TRBJ2-7	TGTGCCAGCAGCCAAGAGCGGGCGGGGTACTACGAGCAGTACTTC	CASSQERAGYYEQYF
NA	TRBV5-1	NA	TRBJ1-1	TGCGCCAGCAACCCTGGCAGTAACACTGAAGCTTTCTTT	CASNPGSNTEAFF
NA	TRBV12-5	TRBD1	TRBJ2-7	TGTGCTAGTGGTCCCGGACAGGGGCGCTACGAGCAGTACTTC	CASGPGQGRYEQYF
NA	TRBV5-1	NA	TRBJ2-1	TGCGCCAGCTCGGGGGATTTGATCCCCTACAATGAGCAGTTCTTC	CASSGDLIPYNEQFF
once	TRBV28	NA	TRBJ2-3	TGTGCCAGCTATCCCACGTACCGACGTGCGGGATACACAGATACGCAGTATTTT	CASYPTYRRAGYTDTQYF
NA	TRBV19	NA	TRBJ1-6	TGTGCCAGTAGTATCGAGAGCTATAATTCACCCCTCCACTTT	CASSIESYNSPLHF
NA	TRBV6-4	TRBD1	TRBJ1-1	TGTGCCAGCAGCACAGGGGGCGCGGGCACTGAAGCTTTCTTT	CASSTGGAGTEAFF
few	TRBV29-1	TRBD1	TRBJ1-1	TGCAGCGTCGGATTGACAGGGGGCCTGAACACTGAAGCTTTCTTT	CSVGLTGGLNTEAFF
NA	TRBV9	NA	TRBJ1-2	TGTGCCAGCAGCGTAGTTCAGGGAGGATCCTATGGCTACACCTTC	CASSVVQGGSYGYTF
NA	TRBV7-6	TRBD1	TRBJ1-3	TGTGCCAGCAGCTCAACCGCCGGGACAGGGGGCATTGGAAACACCATATATTTT	CASSSTAGTGGIGNTIYF
NA	TRBV10-3	TRBD1	TRBJ2-2	TGTGCCGCACGGACAGGCCTGAACGGGGAGCTGTTTTTT	CAARTGLNGELFF
NA	TRBV5-8	NA	TRBJ2-6	TGTGCCAGCAGCCCGCACTACGGGACTGGGGCCAACGTCCTGACTTTC	CASSPHYGTGANVLTF
once	TRBV5-1	NA	TRBJ2-3	TGCGCCAGCAGCTTTTTATTTTATTTCACAGATACGCAGTATTTT	CASSFLFYFTDTQYF
NA	TRBV25-1	TRBD1	TRBJ1-1	TGTGCCAGCAGTCTAACAGGGGGCGGCACTGAAGCTTTCTTT	CASSLTGGGTEAFF
NA	TRBV28	NA	TRBJ1-1	TGTGCCAGCAGTTTAGCACAGTACACTGAAGCTTTCTTT	CASSLAQYTEAFF
once	TRBV29-1	TRBD1	TRBJ2-2	TGCAGCGTCCCCTCTGTGGACAGGGGAACGGCCGGGGAGCTGTTTTTT	CSVPSVDRGTAGELFF
NA	TRBV12-3/TRBV12-4	NA	TRBJ2-2	TGTGCCAGCAGCCCGGTCCGCATCGGGGAGCTGTTTTTT	CASSPVRIGELFF